This is a list of T cell receptor beta chains from one sample in a study of blood T cell repertoires in COVID-19. Produced via immunoSEQ multiplex PCR; TCRdb's table is partial and in-frame only. Altogether about 81,000 clones are present, roughly 87% being singletons, with the ten largest covering about 7%. Sequencing input: peripheral blood. The receptors stem from a man aged 70-80 years with acute or convalescent COVID-19. The CDR3 runs from the conserved cysteine through the conserved F or W. A D gene is named only where the DNA matches it firmly. Clone sizes are given selectively: once, few, many, or a class where the clone is expanded.

clone size	V gene	J gene	D gene	CDR3 protein	CDR3 DNA
once	TRBV19	TRBJ2-2	.	CASSIGRVAGELFF	TGTGCCAGTAGTATAGGCAGGGTCGCCGGGGAGCTGTTTTTT
.	TRBV5-8	TRBJ1-5	TRBD1	CASSQRTGNQPQHF	TGTGCCAGCAGCCAAAGGACAGGAAATCAGCCCCAGCATTTT
.	TRBV10-2	TRBJ2-3	TRBD2	CASSQLAGGTDTQYF	TGCGCCAGCAGTCAACTAGCGGGGGGCACAGATACGCAGTATTTT
few	TRBV7-9	TRBJ2-7	TRBD1	CASSSPGRDRDEQYF	TGTGCCAGCAGCTCCCCCGGCAGGGACAGGGACGAGCAGTACTTC
once	TRBV10-2	TRBJ1-5	TRBD1	CASSEQGARQPQHF	TGCGCCAGCAGTGAGCAGGGGGCTCGTCAGCCCCAGCATTTT
.	TRBV11-2	TRBJ2-2	TRBD2	CAAHRVAGETGELFF	TGTGCCGCTCACAGAGTAGCGGGAGAAACCGGGGAGCTGTTTTTT
.	TRBV6-6	TRBJ2-3	.	CATEQGHGTQYF	TGTGCCACAGAGCAGGGGCATGGTACGCAGTATTTT
.	TRBV7-8	TRBJ2-7	TRBD1	CASSLTGTGGYEQYF	TGTGCCAGCAGCTTGACCGGGACAGGGGGTTACGAGCAGTACTTC
.	TRBV6-5	TRBJ1-4	.	CASSSGRAGEKLFF	TGTGCCAGCAGTTCCGGGAGGGCTGGTGAAAAACTGTTTTTT
.	TRBV20-1	TRBJ1-3	.	CSARAGNTIYF	TGCAGTGCTAGAGCGGGAAACACCATATATTTT
.	TRBV20-1	TRBJ1-2	.	CSASIGGGADYGYTF	TGCAGTGCTAGTATAGGCGGGGGCGCCGACTATGGCTACACCTTC
.	TRBV11-2	TRBJ2-7	TRBD1	CASSPGTGDEQYF	TGTGCCAGCAGCCCGGGGACAGGGGACGAGCAGTACTTC
.	TRBV6-2/TRBV6-3	TRBJ2-3	TRBD1	CASSPTGDTQYF	TGTGCCAGCAGTCCGACAGGGGATACGCAGTATTTT
.	TRBV5-4	TRBJ2-7	TRBD1	CASSLGPTGAGYEQYF	TGTGCCAGCAGCTTAGGCCCGACAGGGGCTGGCTACGAGCAGTACTTC
.	TRBV13	TRBJ2-3	TRBD1	CASSSPGQSTDTQYF	TGTGCCAGCAGCTCTCCGGGACAGTCCACAGATACGCAGTATTTT
.	TRBV7-2	TRBJ1-5	.	CASSLTRTNSNQPQHF	TGTGCCAGCAGCTTAACAAGGACAAATAGCAATCAGCCCCAGCATTTT
.	TRBV9	TRBJ2-2	TRBD2	CASSVGGGSGTGELFF	TGTGCCAGCAGCGTAGGGGGAGGGTCGGGCACCGGGGAGCTGTTTTTT
.	TRBV10-3	TRBJ2-7	TRBD1	CATLPGTGGFYEQYF	TGTGCCACGTTACCGGGGACAGGGGGCTTCTACGAGCAGTACTTC
.	TRBV9	TRBJ1-1	.	CASSPPGTLNTEAFF	TGTGCCAGCAGCCCCCCGGGGACACTGAACACTGAAGCTTTCTTT
.	TRBV5-4	TRBJ1-2	.	CASSSSVTNYGYTF	TGTGCCAGCAGCTCCAGCGTCACTAACTATGGCTACACCTTC
.	TRBV4-3	TRBJ2-1	.	CASSQVAGGLNEQFF	TGCGCCAGCAGCCAAGTGGCTGGAGGTTTGAATGAGCAGTTCTTC
.	TRBV6-5	TRBJ2-7	.	CASRSNGAGFYEQYF	TGTGCCAGCCGATCTAATGGGGCAGGGTTTTACGAGCAGTACTTC
.	TRBV3-1/TRBV3-2	TRBJ2-4	.	CASSQELGRRTKNIQYF	TGTGCCAGCAGCCAAGAATTGGGCAGGAGGACCAAAAACATTCAGTACTTC
.	TRBV11-2	TRBJ2-6	TRBD1	CASSLSLGQGTAGANVLTF	TGTGCCAGCAGCTTAAGCCTAGGACAGGGAACTGCTGGGGCCAACGTCCTGACTTTC
.	TRBV10-3	TRBJ2-2	.	CATTREPSPGELFF	TGTGCCACCACTAGAGAACCGAGTCCCGGGGAGCTGTTTTTT
few	TRBV11-2	TRBJ1-6	TRBD1	CASSSGTGGPYSPLHF	TGTGCCAGCAGCTCCGGGACAGGGGGCCCTTATTCACCCCTCCACTTT
.	TRBV28	TRBJ2-3	.	CASSPRGVGGTQYF	TGTGCCAGCAGCCCCAGGGGGGTGGGGGGTACGCAGTATTTT
.	TRBV4-3	TRBJ2-7	.	CASSQDHSYEQYF	TGCGCCAGCAGCCAAGATCACAGCTACGAGCAGTACTTC
.	TRBV5-5	TRBJ2-1	.	CASSLAGNNEQFF	TGTGCCAGCAGCTTGGCAGGGAACAATGAGCAGTTCTTC
.	TRBV5-4	TRBJ1-4	.	CASSLRDSSNEKLFF	TGTGCCAGCAGCTTGCGGGACTCCTCAAATGAAAAACTGTTTTTT
.	TRBV19	TRBJ2-3	.	CASTNINTDTQYF	TGTGCCAGTACCAACATAAACACAGATACGCAGTATTTT
.	TRBV5-1	TRBJ2-1	TRBD2	CASSLLAGVENEQFF	TGCGCCAGCAGCTTACTAGCGGGGGTTGAGAATGAGCAGTTCTTC
.	TRBV9	TRBJ1-6	TRBD1	CASSVGSGGYNSPLHF	TGTGCCAGCAGCGTAGGGTCAGGGGGATATAATTCACCCCTCCACTTT
.	TRBV18	TRBJ2-7	TRBD1	CASSNQQGYEQYF	TGTGCCAGCTCAAATCAACAGGGGTACGAGCAGTACTTC
once	TRBV5-4	TRBJ1-1	.	CASSLWGPATEAFF	TGTGCCAGCAGCTTGTGGGGGCCCGCCACTGAAGCTTTCTTT
once	TRBV5-1	TRBJ1-3	.	CASSLAGSSGNTIYF	TGCGCCAGCAGCTTGGCTGGCAGCTCTGGAAACACCATATATTTT
.	TRBV18	TRBJ1-1	TRBD1	CASSPLGQAGNTEAFF	TGTGCCAGCTCACCCCTAGGACAGGCCGGGAACACTGAAGCTTTCTTT
.	TRBV18	TRBJ2-1	.	CASSGTSAQGRNSYNEQFF	TGTGCCAGCTCAGGAACTAGCGCCCAGGGGAGGAACTCCTACAATGAGCAGTTCTTC
.	TRBV19	TRBJ2-1	TRBD1	CASSISVFGTGANEQFF	TGTGCCAGTAGTATAAGCGTGTTCGGGACAGGGGCAAATGAGCAGTTCTTC
once	TRBV6-1	TRBJ1-1	TRBD1	CASSETGGRTEAFF	TGTGCCAGCAGTGAGACAGGGGGCCGGACTGAAGCTTTCTTT
.	TRBV28	TRBJ1-3	TRBD1	CASSSGQASSGNTIYF	TGTGCCAGCAGTTCGGGACAGGCAAGCTCTGGAAACACCATATATTTT
once	TRBV29-1	TRBJ2-1	TRBD2	CSVKTSGDTYNEQFF	TGCAGCGTGAAGACTAGCGGGGATACCTACAATGAGCAGTTCTTC
few	TRBV25-1	TRBJ1-1	.	CASSEYYSTEAFF	TGTGCCAGCAGTGAATACTATAGCACTGAAGCTTTCTTT
.	TRBV29-1	TRBJ1-1	.	CGAQYTEAFF	TGCGGCGCACAGTACACTGAAGCTTTCTTT
.	TRBV3-1/TRBV3-2	TRBJ1-1	.	CASSQKPSTSNTEAFF	TGTGCCAGCAGCCAGAAGCCCTCGACATCGAACACTGAAGCTTTCTTT
.	TRBV5-6	TRBJ2-2	.	CASSLLSSDTGELFF	TGTGCCAGCAGCCTGTTATCCTCGGACACCGGGGAGCTGTTTTTT
.	TRBV15	TRBJ1-4	.	CATSRDLGGDATNEKLFF	TGTGCCACCAGCAGAGATCTTGGCGGGGATGCAACTAATGAAAAACTGTTTTTT
.	TRBV5-1	TRBJ2-1	TRBD2	CASWSGRGYNEQFF	TGCGCCAGCTGGAGCGGGAGGGGCTACAATGAGCAGTTCTTC
.	TRBV6-4	TRBJ1-5	.	CASSDAYFPTAIYQPQHF	TGTGCCAGCAGTGACGCCTACTTTCCGACAGCCATCTATCAGCCCCAGCATTTT
once	TRBV18	TRBJ1-5	.	CASSHTGKINNQPQHF	TGTGCCAGCTCACACACAGGCAAGATTAACAATCAGCCCCAGCATTTT
.	TRBV11-2	TRBJ2-5	.	CASSLVWTPRETQYF	TGTGCCAGCAGCTTAGTGTGGACACCGAGAGAGACCCAGTACTTC
.	TRBV7-9	TRBJ1-4	TRBD1	CASSTGQGNEKLFF	TGTGCCAGCAGTACCGGACAGGGGAATGAAAAACTGTTTTTT
once	TRBV29-1	TRBJ2-7	.	CSVGTGSEQYF	TGCAGCGTTGGAACGGGGAGCGAGCAGTACTTC
few	TRBV19	TRBJ2-7	.	CASSRRPRETYEQYF	TGTGCCAGTAGTAGGAGGCCGAGAGAAACCTACGAGCAGTACTTC
.	TRBV7-2	TRBJ1-3	.	CASSLISSSGNTIYF	TGTGCCAGCAGCTTAATATCTAGCTCTGGAAACACCATATATTTT